This TCR beta chain was recorded in a study of PD-L1 blockade in urothelial cancer. Study-wide context: It was at 3 weeks (second dose) and 6 weeks after treatment start that blood was analyzed.

This clone was found a few times. Libraries were prepared by immunoSEQ multiplex PCR; TCRdb keeps only in-frame clonotypes and omits some of them. There are under 70,000 clones in the sample; about 81% occur only once, and 1.6% lies in the top ten. Time point in this sample: pretreatment peripheral blood. Diagnoses among patients were locally advanced or metastatic urothelial carcinoma. The trim removed 2 bases at V and 5 bases at J, leaving 7 bases unmatched. Looked up from germline, CDR1 is MDHEN and CDR2 is SYDVKM. The CDR3 loop spans 15 amino acids. The starting material was PBMCs, obtained around atezolizumab (anti-PD-L1) treatment. This TCR was sampled from a man between 65 and 85 years old with urothelial cancer. The chain couples TRBV28 to TRBJ2-7; 9 nucleotides align to TRBD2. CDR3 sequence reads: CASSLGAGGFDEQYF. The CDR3 bases are TGTGCCAGCAGTTTAGGGGCGGGAGGGTTCGACGAGCAGTACTTC.